These 20 T cell receptor beta chains were sequenced from one sample in a study of early T cells in non-severe SARS-CoV-2 infection. TCRdb called the 5' RACE reads again in MiXCR, with one record for every CDR3 protein. The table has over 90,000 distinct CDR3 sequences, roughly 13% seen once. What was sequenced was whole blood. The receptors were sampled from an adult who was a healthcare worker with PCR-confirmed SARS-CoV-2 infection or an uninfected control (not recorded which).

This rearrangement joins TRBV6-6 to TRBJ2-1, with TRBD2 matching 9 bases. V gave up 8 bases and J gave up 2 bases; unmatched junction bases: 7. Germline V gene lookup returns CDR1 MNHNY and CDR2 SVGAGI (reference sequence). This CDR3 comprises 15 residues. CDR3 in amino acids: CASLRLAAPYNEQFF. In DNA, the CDR3 is TGTGCCAGCCTTCGACTAGCGGCACCCTACAATGAGCAGTTCTTC.

This chain links TRBV5-1 with TRBJ1-1, with D possibly matching TRBD1 (5 bases). The CDR3 totals 16 residues. The germline V and J ends were trimmed by 0 bases and 0 bases, with 12 bases remaining between them. Germline V lookup: CDR1 SGHRS, CDR2 YFSETQ. CDR3 amino acids: CASSLVGTVMNTEAFF. The CDR3 DNA sequence: TGCGCCAGCAGCTTGGTCGGGACGGTTATGAACACTGAAGCTTTCTTT. The full variable domain, with the rest looked up from reference TRBV5-1 and TRBJ1-1, is KAGVTQTPRYLIKTRGQQVTLSCSPISGHRSVSWYQQTPGQGLQFLFEYFSETQRNKGNFPGRFSGRQFSNSRSEMNVSTLELGDSALYLCASSLVGTVMNTEAFFGQGTRLTVV.

This clonotype has more than one count but fewer than ten. The V call is TRBV20-1, the J call TRBJ2-5; D is possibly TRBD2 (6 bases). V was clipped by 2 bases and J by 13 bases, with 14 bases between them. From germline, CDR1 is DFQATT and CDR2 SNEGSKA (reference sequence). The CDR3 covers 11 residues. The CDR3 protein is CSARKDYRGYF. In nucleotides, the CDR3 is TGCAGTGCTAGAAAGGACTACCGGGGGTACTTC.

This clonotype was counted many times. CDR3 bases: TGTGCCAGCAGCTTCTCTGGGGATCAGCCCCAGCATTTT. It codes for CASSFSGDQPQHF. The chain couples TRBV5-6 to TRBJ1-5; no definite D call. Germline V gene lookup returns CDR1 SGHDT and CDR2 YYEEEE. V lost 2 bases to trimming and J lost 5 bases, with 8 bases between them. This CDR3 contains 13 residues.

In this sample, this clonotype turned up a few times. The chain combines TRBV7-9 with TRBJ2-1; D uncertain. The CDR3 totals 11 residues. Per the germline V gene, CDR1 is SEHNR and CDR2 is FQNEAQ (reference sequence). Trimming left V 1 base short and J 9 bases short, with 4 bases between. CDR3 nucleotides: TGTGCCAGCAGCTTAGGGGTTGAGCAGTTCTTC. Its translation is CASSLGVEQFF.

This clonotype was detected only once. The J gene is TRBJ2-5, the V gene TRBV7-9; D gene unclear. Trimming shortened V by 4 bases and J by 9 bases, and 12 bases separated the two germline ends. Per the germline V gene, CDR1 is SEHNR and CDR2 is FQNEAQ (reference sequence). The CDR3 spans 12 residues. CDR3 in amino acids: CASSSQSMAQYF. The CDR3 coding sequence is TGTGCCAGCAGCTCGCAATCGATGGCCCAGTACTTC. Variable domain in full (rest from reference TRBV7-9 and TRBJ2-5): DTGVSQNPRHKITKRGQNVTFRCDPISEHNRLYWYRQTLGQGPEFLTYFQNEAQLEKSRLLSDRFSAERPKGSFSTLEIQRTEQGDSAMYLCASSSQSMAQYFGPGTRLLVL.

This clonotype showed up many times. V and J are TRBV3-1 and TRBJ2-1; 8 bases are a match to TRBD2. Germline V gene sequence: CDR1 LGHDT, CDR2 YNNKEL (reference sequence). J lost 4 bases, V lost 3 bases, and 14 bases had no gene match. This CDR3 has 18 residues. Here the CDR3 DNA reads TGTGCCAGCAGCCATCGATCAGCGGGAGTGGGGCTATACAATGAGCAGTTCTTC. Translating it yields CASSHRSAGVGLYNEQFF.

This clonotype was observed many times. The V call is TRBV2, the J call TRBJ2-5; 12 bases are a match to TRBD2. The CDR3 is 16 residues long. Unmatched junction bases numbered 7, after V lost 6 bases and J lost 2 bases. Germline V lookup: CDR1 SNHLY, CDR2 FYNNEI. CDR3 bases: TGTGCCAGCAGGAGAGGACTAGCGGGACCTCAAGAGACCCAGTACTTC. Encoded protein: CASRRGLAGPQETQYF.

The V call is TRBV7-8, the J call TRBJ2-7; D is ambiguous. Between the trimmed V and J ends, which lost 1 base and 2 bases, there was a span of 9 bases. This CDR3 spans 14 amino acids. Germline V gene sequence: CDR1 SGHVS, CDR2 FQNEAQ. CDR3 sequence reads: CASSLGRWAYEQYF. Here the CDR3 DNA reads TGTGCCAGCAGCTTAGGCAGGTGGGCCTACGAGCAGTACTTC. Together with reference TRBV7-8 and TRBJ2-7, the CDR3 gives the full variable domain: GAGVSQSPRYKVAKRGQDVALRCDPISGHVSLFWYQQALGQGPEFLTYFQNEAQLDKSGLPSDRFFAERPEGSVSTLKIQRTQQEDSAVYLCASSLGRWAYEQYFGPGTRLTVT.

The V call is TRBV12-3 or TRBV12-4, the J call TRBJ2-1; D tentatively reads TRBD1 or TRBD2 (5 bases each). The V end lost 4 bases, the J end lost 8 bases, and 21 bases lay between the germline ends. This CDR3 is 16 amino acids long. The CDR3 coding sequence is TGTGCCAGCAGTTCAGTAGTGGGACGGTCTGGTGATGAGCAGTTCTTC. It encodes CASSSVVGRSGDEQFF.

This chain links TRBV20-1 with TRBJ1-4; D is perhaps TRBD1 (6 bases). The germline V gene encodes CDR1 DFQATT and CDR2 SNEGSKA (reference sequence). V dropped 3 bases and J dropped 6 bases, with 11 bases sitting between them. The CDR3 is 13 residues long. In DNA form, the CDR3 reads TGCAGTGCTAGCGGGGGGCTGGATGAAAAACTGTTTTTT. Protein product: CSASGGLDEKLFF.

V usage is TRBV27 and J usage is TRBJ2-1; 9 positions agree with TRBD2. V gave up 6 bases and J gave up 4 bases; unmatched junction bases: 7. This CDR3 is 15 amino acids long. The germline gives CDR1 MNHEY, CDR2 SMNVEV (reference sequence). The chain's CDR3 is CASSKIAGAYNEQFF. The CDR3 nucleotides are TGTGCCAGCAGCAAAATAGCGGGAGCTTACAATGAGCAGTTCTTC.

The chain carries TRBV7-7 and TRBJ2-1; tentatively, D is TRBD1 or TRBD2 (6 bases each). The length of the CDR3 is 14 residues. Looked up from germline, CDR1 is SSHAT and CDR2 is FNYEAQ (reference sequence). Deletions cut 6 bases from V and 6 bases from J, with 15 bases between. The CDR3 bases are TGTGCCAGCAGTCTAGGGGGGTCGGTCAATGAGCAGTTCTTC. It codes for CASSLGGSVNEQFF.

This clonotype was seen many times. The V call is TRBV3-1, the J call TRBJ2-1, with D hard to call. The V end lost 1 base, the J end lost 10 bases, and 5 bases lay between the germline ends. Germline CDR1 is LGHDT and CDR2 is YNNKEL (reference sequence). There are 11 residues in the CDR3. The CDR3 region has the DNA TGTGCCAGCAGCCAAGTCGGGGAGCAGTTCTTC. Protein product: CASSQVGEQFF.

This clonotype came up many times. The chain has TRBV11-2 and TRBJ2-4; 9 bases line up with TRBD2. The CDR3 is 12 amino acids. CDR1 SGHAT and CDR2 FQNNGV come from the germline V gene. J was trimmed by 11 bases and V by 8 bases; bases with no gene match: 7. This CDR3 reads CASGRAGGVQYF. For the CDR3, the DNA is TGTGCCAGCGGAAGAGCGGGGGGCGTTCAGTACTTC.

Ten or more counts support this clonotype. The gene calls are TRBV19 and TRBJ1-5; D is ambiguous. The CDR3 has 12 residues. Germline V gene sequence: CDR1 LNHDA, CDR2 SQIVND (reference sequence). Trimming cost V 4 bases and J 5 bases, with 6 bases left between them. The CDR3 region is CASSNLDQPQHF. The CDR3 DNA follows: TGTGCCAGTAGTAATCTGGATCAGCCCCAGCATTTT.

This clonotype was counted at least ten times. The chain employs TRBV7-2 and TRBJ2-3; 8 bases line up with TRBD2. Germline loops: CDR1 SGHTA, CDR2 FQGNSA. CDR3 length: 15 residues. Trimming cost V 3 bases and J 2 bases; bases outside gene matches: 4. CDR3 DNA sequence: TGTGCCAGCAGCTTCCATGGACTAGCCACAGATACGCAGTATTTT. Encoded protein: CASSFHGLATDTQYF.

V gene TRBV28 combines with J gene TRBJ2-5; no clear D gene. V lost 3 bases, J lost 5 bases, and 10 bases lay in between. The CDR3 length is 13 residues. Germline V gives CDR1 MDHEN, CDR2 SYDVKM. CDR3 nucleotides: TGTGCCAGCAGTTTTAAGTTTAGCGAGACCCAGTACTTC. It is translated as CASSFKFSETQYF. The full variable domain, its missing parts supplied by reference TRBV28 and TRBJ2-5, is DVKVTQSSRYLVKRTGEKVFLECVQDMDHENMFWYRQDPGLGLRLIYFSYDVKMKEKGDIPEGYSVSREKKERFSLILESASTNQTSMYLCASSFKFSETQYFGPGTRLLVL.

The rearrangement uses TRBV30 and TRBJ2-7, with 10 bases matching TRBD2. CDR1 and CDR2 from the germline V gene are GTSNPN and SVGIG (reference sequence). The CDR3 runs to 14 residues. V trimming: 0 bases; J trimming: 4 bases; junction bases outside the gene matches: 3. In DNA form, the CDR3 reads TGTGCCTGGAGTGTGTCTAGCGGGAGTTACGAGCAGTACTTC. Amino acid sequence: CAWSVSSGSYEQYF. Full variable domain (missing parts from reference TRBV30 and TRBJ2-7): SQTIHQWPATLVQPVGSPLSLECTVEGTSNPNLYWYRQAAGRGLQLLFYSVGIGQISSEVPQNLSASRPQDRQFILSSKKLLLSDSGFYLCAWSVSSGSYEQYFGPGTRLTVT.

This clonotype was seen more than once but under ten times. The chain joins TRBV5-6 to TRBJ2-2; D might be TRBD1 (5 bases). The CDR3 is 16 amino acids. Trimming took off 3 bases at V and 0 bases at J, with 12 bases between the two ends. Germline V gene data show CDR1 as SGHDT and CDR2 as YYEEEE. The CDR3 nucleotides are TGTGCCAGCAGCTCAGGGTACACTGCGAACACCGGGGAGCTGTTTTTT. Its translation: CASSSGYTANTGELFF.